Described below is a single T cell receptor beta chain sequence and its context. This CDR3 is 14 amino acids long. V dropped 8 bases and J dropped 1; count of bases not matched to a gene: 6. The germline CDR1 and CDR2 sequences are MNHEY and SMNVEV (reference sequence). The data derive from a study of T cell changes during pregnancy in multiple sclerosis. Method: immunoSEQ multiplex PCR; TCRdb's copy keeps in-frame clones and lacks some. The sample includes 68,000 or so clones, around 92% of them seen just once. Sequenced here: peripheral blood, sampled in the second trimester of pregnancy. V gene TRBV27 combines with J gene TRBJ2-5; 8 bases map to TRBD2. The source is a female donor in good health, enrolled as a control in a pregnancy study. This CDR3 reads CASPNGTSQETQYF. The CDR3, as DNA: TGTGCCAGCCCTAACGGGACTAGCCAAGAGACCCAGTACTTC.